The present T cell receptor (beta chain) was sequenced within a study of T cell responses to AZD1222 COVID-19 vaccine. In its sample, this clone is large (0.1 to 1%). Assay: immunoSEQ multiplex PCR; the TCRdb copy retains only in-frame clones and omits some. The data show some 90,000 clones, 70% to 90% seen once. This CDR3 contains 13 residues. V gave up 3 bases and J gave up 7 bases, with 10 bases separating them. The chain joins TRBV12-3 or TRBV12-4 to TRBJ2-1; tentative D call: TRBD1 (5 bases). The clonotype was recovered from an adult in good health. The sample consisted of peripheral blood, taken on day 0 of AZD1222 vaccination. The CDR3 loop is CASSFQGRNEQFF. As DNA, the CDR3 is TGTGCCAGCAGTTTTCAGGGTAGGAATGAGCAGTTCTTC.